This T cell receptor (beta chain) comes out of a study of T cell responses to AZD1222 COVID-19 vaccine. Measured with immunoSEQ multiplex PCR; TCRdb has only the in-frame clones, and not every one. The sample includes about 82,000 clones, roughly nine tenths of them seen just once. The source material was peripheral blood, sampled 28 days after the second AZD1222 dose. This sequence originates from an adult who received the AZD1222 COVID-19 vaccine.

CDR3 in DNA: TGTGCCAGCAGCTTCTCGCGGGGCCGCACAGATACGCAGTATTTT. This sequence encodes CASSFSRGRTDTQYF. The V and J genes are TRBV5-4 and TRBJ2-3; possibly TRBD2 for D (6 bases). Looked up from germline, CDR1 is SGHNT and CDR2 is YYREEE (reference sequence). The germline V and J ends were trimmed by 2 bases and 1 base, with 11 bases remaining between them. The length of the CDR3 is 15 residues.